The present TCR beta chain was sequenced within a study of cytomegalovirus exposure and HLA in healthy donors. Study-wide results and limits: Previously analyzed data showed that most TCR beta V segments were productive at a frequency of about 90% or about 30%. Some V segments, TRBV6-2 and TRBV6-3 among them, were indistinguishable and were therefore excluded.

Researchers ran the PCR with 60 Vbeta and 13 Jbeta primers. Measured with immunoSEQ multiplex PCR; TCRdb has only the in-frame clones, and not every one. The sample's table shows 150,000 to 250,000 clones. CDR3 size: 14 residues. Germline CDR1 is LNHDA and CDR2 is SQIVND (reference sequence). J lost 3 bases, V lost 6 bases, and 3 bases had no gene match. A word on this clone: Antigen unknown.

The chain has TRBV19 and TRBJ1-2; 11 bases map to TRBD1. The sequence was obtained from a boy under 18 in good health and CMV-seronegative. The specimen was PBMCs. The CDR3 reads CASRKGQGDYGYTF. Written as DNA, the CDR3 is TGTGCCAGTAGAAAGGGACAGGGGGACTATGGCTACACCTTC.